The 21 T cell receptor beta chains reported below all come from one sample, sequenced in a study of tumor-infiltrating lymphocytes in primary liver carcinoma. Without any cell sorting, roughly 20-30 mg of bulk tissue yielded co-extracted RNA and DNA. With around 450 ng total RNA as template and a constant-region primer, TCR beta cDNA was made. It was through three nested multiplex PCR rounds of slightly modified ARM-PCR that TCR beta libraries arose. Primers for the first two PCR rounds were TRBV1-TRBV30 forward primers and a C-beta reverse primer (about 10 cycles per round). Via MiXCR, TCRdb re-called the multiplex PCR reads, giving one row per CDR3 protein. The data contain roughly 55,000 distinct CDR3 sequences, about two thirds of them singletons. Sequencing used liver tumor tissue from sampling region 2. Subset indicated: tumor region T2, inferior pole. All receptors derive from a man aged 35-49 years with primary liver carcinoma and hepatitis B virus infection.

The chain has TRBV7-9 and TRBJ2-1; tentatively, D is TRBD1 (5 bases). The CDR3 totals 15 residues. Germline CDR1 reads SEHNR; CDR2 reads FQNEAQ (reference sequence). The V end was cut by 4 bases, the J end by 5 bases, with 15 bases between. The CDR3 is CASSSKDSSDNEQFF. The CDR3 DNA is TGTGCCAGCAGCTCAAAAGACAGTAGTGACAATGAGCAGTTCTTC.

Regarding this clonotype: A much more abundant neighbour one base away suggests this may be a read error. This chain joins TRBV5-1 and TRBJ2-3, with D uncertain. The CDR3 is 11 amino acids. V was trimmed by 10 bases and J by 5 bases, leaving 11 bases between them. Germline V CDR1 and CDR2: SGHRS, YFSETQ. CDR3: CACSHGDTQYF. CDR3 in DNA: TGCGCCTGTTCTCATGGAGATACGCAGTATTTT. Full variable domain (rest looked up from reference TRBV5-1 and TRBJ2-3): KAGVTQTPRYLIKTRGQQVTLSCSPISGHRSVSWYQQTPGQGLQFLFEYFSETQRNKGNFPGRFSGRQFSNSRSEMNVSTLELGDSALYLCACSHGDTQYFGPGTRLTVL.

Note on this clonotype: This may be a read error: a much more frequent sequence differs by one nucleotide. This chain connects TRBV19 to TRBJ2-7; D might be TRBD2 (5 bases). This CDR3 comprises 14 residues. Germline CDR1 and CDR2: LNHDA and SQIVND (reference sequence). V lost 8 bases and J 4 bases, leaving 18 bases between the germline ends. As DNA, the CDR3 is TGTGCCAGTTCCTTGACTAACTCGGATTACGAGCAGTACTTC. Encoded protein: CASSLTNSDYEQYF.

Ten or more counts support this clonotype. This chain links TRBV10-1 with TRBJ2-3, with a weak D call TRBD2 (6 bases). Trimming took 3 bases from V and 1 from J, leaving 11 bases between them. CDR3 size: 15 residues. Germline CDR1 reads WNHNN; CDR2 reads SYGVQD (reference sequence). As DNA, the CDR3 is TGCGCCAGCAGTGAATCCGGACTACGCACAGATACGCAGTATTTT. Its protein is CASSESGLRTDTQYF.

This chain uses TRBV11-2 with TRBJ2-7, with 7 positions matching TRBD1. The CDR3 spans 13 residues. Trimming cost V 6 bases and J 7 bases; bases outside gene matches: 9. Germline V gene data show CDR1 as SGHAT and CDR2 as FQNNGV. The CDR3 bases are TGTGCCAGCAGTCTTACAGGGGTTGGTGAGCAGTACTTC. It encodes CASSLTGVGEQYF.

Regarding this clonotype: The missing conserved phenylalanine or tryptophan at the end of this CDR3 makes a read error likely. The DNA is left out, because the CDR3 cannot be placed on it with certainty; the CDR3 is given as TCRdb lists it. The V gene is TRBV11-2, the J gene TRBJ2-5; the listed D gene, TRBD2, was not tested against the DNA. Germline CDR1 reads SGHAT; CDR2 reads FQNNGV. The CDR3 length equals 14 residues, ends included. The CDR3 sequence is CASSFSGGQEAQHL.

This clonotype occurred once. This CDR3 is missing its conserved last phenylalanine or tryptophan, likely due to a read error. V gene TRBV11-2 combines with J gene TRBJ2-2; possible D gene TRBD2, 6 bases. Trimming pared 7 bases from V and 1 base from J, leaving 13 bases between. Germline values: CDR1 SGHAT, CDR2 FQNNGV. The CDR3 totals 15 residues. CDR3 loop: CASIFAGLNTGELFL. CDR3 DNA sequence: TGTGCCAGCATCTTTGCGGGATTGAACACCGGGGAGCTGTTTTTG.

This chain's CDR3 is CASCFGQGPLQPQHF. DNA of the CDR3: TGTGCCAGCTGTTTCGGACAGGGACCCCTACAGCCCCAGCATTTT. V usage is TRBV2 and J usage is TRBJ1-5; the match to TRBD1 covers 8 bases. This CDR3 spans 15 amino acids. The germline CDR1 and CDR2 sequences are SNHLY and FYNNEI. Germline trimming cut 8 bases from V and 7 bases from J; bases unmatched to any gene: 13.

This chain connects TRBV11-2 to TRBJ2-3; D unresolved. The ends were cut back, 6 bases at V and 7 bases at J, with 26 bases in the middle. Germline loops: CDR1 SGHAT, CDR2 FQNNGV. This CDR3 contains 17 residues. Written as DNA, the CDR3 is TGTGCCAGCAGTTTCGGGCAACGCCCAACAAGTACAAATACGCAGTATTTT. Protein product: CASSFGQRPTSTNTQYF.

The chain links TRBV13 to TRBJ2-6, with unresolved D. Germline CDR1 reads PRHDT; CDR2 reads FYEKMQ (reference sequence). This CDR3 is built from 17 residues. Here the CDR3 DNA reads TGTGTCAGTACCATTTACCTGGACGGCTCTGGGGCCAACGTCCTGACTTTC. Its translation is CVSTIYLDGSGANVLTF.

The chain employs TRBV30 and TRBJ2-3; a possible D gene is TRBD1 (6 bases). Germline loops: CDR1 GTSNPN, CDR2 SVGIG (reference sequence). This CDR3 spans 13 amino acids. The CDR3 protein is CVWSKGVTDTQYF. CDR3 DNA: TGTGTATGGAGTAAGGGGGTAACAGATACGCAGTATTTT.

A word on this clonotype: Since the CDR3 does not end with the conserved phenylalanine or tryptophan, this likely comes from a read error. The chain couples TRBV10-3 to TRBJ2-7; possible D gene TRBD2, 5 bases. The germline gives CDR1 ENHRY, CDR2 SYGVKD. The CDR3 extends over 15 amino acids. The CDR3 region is CAIGEIRLRTYEQYL. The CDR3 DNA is TGTGCCATCGGTGAGATCAGGTTAAGGACTTACGAGCAGTACCTC.

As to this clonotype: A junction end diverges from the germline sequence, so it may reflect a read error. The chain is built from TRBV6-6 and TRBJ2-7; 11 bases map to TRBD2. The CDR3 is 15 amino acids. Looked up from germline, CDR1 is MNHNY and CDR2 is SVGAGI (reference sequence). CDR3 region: CASSYGASGRYEQCF. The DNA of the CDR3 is TGTGCCAGCAGTTACGGGGCTAGCGGGAGGTACGAACAGTGCTTC.

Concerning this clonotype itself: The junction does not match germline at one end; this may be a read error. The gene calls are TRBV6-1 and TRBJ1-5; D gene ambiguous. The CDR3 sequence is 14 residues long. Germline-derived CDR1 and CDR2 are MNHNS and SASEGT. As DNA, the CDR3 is TGTGCCAGCAGTGAATGGGAGTCGGATCGGCCCCTGCATTTT. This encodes CASSEWESDRPLHF.

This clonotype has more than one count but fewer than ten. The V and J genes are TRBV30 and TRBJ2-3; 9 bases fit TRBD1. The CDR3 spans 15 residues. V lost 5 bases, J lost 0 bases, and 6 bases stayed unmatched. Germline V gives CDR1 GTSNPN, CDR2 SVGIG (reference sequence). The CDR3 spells CAWDKTGGSTDTQYF. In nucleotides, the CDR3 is TGTGCCTGGGATAAGACAGGGGGGAGCACAGATACGCAGTATTTT.

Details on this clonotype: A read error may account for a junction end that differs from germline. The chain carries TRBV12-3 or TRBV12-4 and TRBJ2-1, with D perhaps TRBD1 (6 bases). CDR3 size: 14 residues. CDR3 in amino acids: CAGSWYREINEQFF. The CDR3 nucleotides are TGTGCCGGCAGTTGGTACAGGGAGATCAATGAGCAGTTCTTC.

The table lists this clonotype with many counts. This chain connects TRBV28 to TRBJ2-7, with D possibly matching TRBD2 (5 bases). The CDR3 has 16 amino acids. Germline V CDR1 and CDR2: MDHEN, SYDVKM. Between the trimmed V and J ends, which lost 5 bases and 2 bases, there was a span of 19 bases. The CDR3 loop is CASSPRLWVRTYEQYF. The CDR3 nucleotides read TGTGCCAGCAGTCCAAGACTATGGGTCCGAACCTACGAGCAGTACTTC.

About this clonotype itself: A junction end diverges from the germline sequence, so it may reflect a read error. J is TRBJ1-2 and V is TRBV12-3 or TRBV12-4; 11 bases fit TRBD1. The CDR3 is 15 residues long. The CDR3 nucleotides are TGTGCCAGCAGTCTCGGACAGGGGGCTAACTATGGCTGCACCTTC. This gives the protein CASSLGQGANYGCTF.

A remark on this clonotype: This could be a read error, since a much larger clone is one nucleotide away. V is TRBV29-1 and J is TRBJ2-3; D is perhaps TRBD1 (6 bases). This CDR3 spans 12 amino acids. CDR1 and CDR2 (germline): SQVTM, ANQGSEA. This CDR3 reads CSVENRTDAQYF. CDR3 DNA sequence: TGCAGCGTTGAGAACAGGACAGATGCGCAGTATTTT.

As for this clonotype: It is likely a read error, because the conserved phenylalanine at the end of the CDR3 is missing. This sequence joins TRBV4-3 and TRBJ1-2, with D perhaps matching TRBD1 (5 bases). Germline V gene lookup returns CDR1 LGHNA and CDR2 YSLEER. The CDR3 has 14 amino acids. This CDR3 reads CARSPGTSFYGYTS. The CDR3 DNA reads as TGCGCCAGGAGCCCGGGGACTTCATTCTATGGCTACACCTCC.

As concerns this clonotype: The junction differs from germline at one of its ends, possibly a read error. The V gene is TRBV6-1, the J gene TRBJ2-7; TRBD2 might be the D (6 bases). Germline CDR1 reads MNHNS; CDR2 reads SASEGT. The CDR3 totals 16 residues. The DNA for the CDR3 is TGTGCCAGCAATGCCCTGGGGGGATGGGCCGCCTACGAGAAGTACTTC. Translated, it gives CASNALGGWAAYEKYF.